Shown below are 22 T cell receptor beta chains from a single sample sequenced in a study of T cell changes during pregnancy in multiple sclerosis. The protocol was immunoSEQ multiplex PCR, while the TCRdb copy is restricted to in-frame clones and leaves out a portion. The data hold 60,000 to 70,000 clones, with around nine tenths observed a single time. This specimen consisted of peripheral blood, obtained in the third trimester of pregnancy. The receptor source for this set is a female donor in good health, enrolled as a control in a pregnancy study.

In regard to this clone: At one boundary the junction diverges from the germline segment, which might be a read error. The gene calls are TRBV30 and TRBJ1-2; the D gene is possibly TRBD1 (6 bases). The CDR3 is 11 residues long. Germline V CDR1 and CDR2: GTSNPN, SVGIG (reference sequence). This CDR3 is CAWSVHRVNAF. The CDR3 coding sequence is TGTGCCTGGAGTGTACACAGGGTGAACGCCTTC.

The rearrangement uses TRBV6-5 and TRBJ1-1; 9 positions agree with TRBD1. Germline V gene lookup returns CDR1 MNHEY and CDR2 SVGAGI. There are 15 residues in the CDR3. V was clipped by 6 bases and J by 5 bases; unmatched bases: 10. The CDR3 sequence: CASREAQGARTEAFF. CDR3 DNA sequence: TGTGCCAGCAGAGAGGCACAGGGGGCGAGGACTGAAGCTTTCTTT.

The V and J genes are TRBV4-1 and TRBJ1-3, with 8 nucleotides matching TRBD1. V lost 4 bases, J lost 3 bases, and 5 bases stayed unmatched. The CDR3 has 15 residues. The germline CDR1 and CDR2 sequences are MGHRA and YSYEKL. CDR3 sequence: CASSLDRVYGNTIYF. As DNA, the CDR3 is TGCGCCAGCAGCCTGGACAGGGTTTATGGAAACACCATATATTTT.

The rearrangement links TRBV7-2 to TRBJ2-3; 11 nucleotides agree with TRBD2. The V gene's germline CDR1 is SGHTA and CDR2 FQGNSA. The CDR3 sequence is 14 residues long. V was pared by 5 bases and J by 5 bases, with 3 bases of the junction left unmatched. CDR3 sequence (DNA): TGTGCCAGCAGCCCGGGGACTAGCGGAGATACGCAGTATTTT. It translates to CASSPGTSGDTQYF.

The chain links TRBV25-1 to TRBJ2-2; 7 bases are shared with TRBD2. The CDR3 extends over 14 amino acids. The J segment lost 5 bases and the V segment lost 1 base, leaving 1 base of the junction unmatched. The V gene's germline CDR1 is MGHDK and CDR2 SYGVNS. The CDR3 here is CASSEWGGTGELFF. The CDR3 nucleotides read TGTGCCAGCAGTGAATGGGGGGGAACCGGGGAGCTGTTTTTT.

The rearrangement joins TRBV18 to TRBJ1-1; 8 bases match TRBD1. V gave up 3 bases and J gave up 5 bases; unmatched junction bases: 8. Germline V gene data show CDR1 as KGHSH and CDR2 as LQKENI. This CDR3 is 15 amino acids long. DNA of the CDR3: TGTGCCAGCTCACCGTTGACAGGGGCGGGAACTGAAGCTTTCTTT. It encodes CASSPLTGAGTEAFF. The entire variable domain, with the rest obtained from reference TRBV18 and TRBJ1-1, is as follows: NAGVMQNPRHLVRRRGQEARLRCSPMKGHSHVYWYRQLPEEGLKFMVYLQKENIIDESGMPKERFSAEFPKEGPSILRIQQVVRGDSAAYFCASSPLTGAGTEAFFGQGTRLTVV.

The gene calls are TRBV28 and TRBJ2-7, with 10 bases aligning to TRBD2. Germline V gives CDR1 MDHEN, CDR2 SYDVKM. V shed 6 bases and J 0 bases; nucleotides not matched to a gene: 5. CDR3 length equals 15 residues. This CDR3 reads CASRPSGRNSYEQYF. Here the CDR3 DNA reads TGTGCCAGCAGGCCTAGCGGGAGAAACTCCTACGAGCAGTACTTC. Full variable domain (missing parts from reference TRBV28 and TRBJ2-7): DVKVTQSSRYLVKRTGEKVFLECVQDMDHENMFWYRQDPGLGLRLIYFSYDVKMKEKGDIPEGYSVSREKKERFSLILESASTNQTSMYLCASRPSGRNSYEQYFGPGTRLTVT.

This clone was seen only once. This chain links TRBV2 with TRBJ2-3, with D perhaps matching TRBD2 (5 bases). V was pared by 7 bases and J by 7 bases, with 15 bases between. Germline V gene sequence: CDR1 SNHLY, CDR2 FYNNEI. The CDR3 has 13 residues. The CDR3 reads CASIAGAGYTQYF. CDR3 in DNA: TGTGCCAGCATCGCGGGTGCAGGATATACGCAGTATTTT.

The gene calls are TRBV28 and TRBJ2-6; TRBD1 agrees at 8 bases. The CDR3 contains 13 residues. CDR1 and CDR2 (germline): MDHEN, SYDVKM. The CDR3 bases are TGTGCAGTCTCGGCAGGGGGCCCCCCGGTCCTGACTTTC. Translated: CAVSAGGPPVLTF.

The chain employs TRBV10-3 and TRBJ1-2; D is perhaps TRBD1 (5 bases). This CDR3 comprises 14 residues. V was pared by 10 bases and J by 7 bases, with 22 bases between. CDR1 is ENHRY, CDR2 SYGVKD, per germline. The CDR3 nucleotides read TGTGCCACCAAAAAGACTCAGGGTTCGGTTGGCTACACCTTC. Translated: CATKKTQGSVGYTF.

The genes are TRBV4-1 and TRBJ2-4; TRBD2 agrees at 9 bases. Germline trimming cut 3 bases from V and 11 bases from J; bases unmatched to any gene: 8. CDR1 is MGHRA, CDR2 YSYEKL, per germline. The CDR3 contains 14 residues. The CDR3 is CASSQGRGGGVQYF. In DNA form, the CDR3 reads TGCGCCAGCAGCCAGGGGCGGGGGGGCGGCGTTCAGTACTTC.

The genes are TRBV7-3 and TRBJ2-5, with D unresolved. Per germline, CDR1 SGHTA and CDR2 FQGTGA. The ends were cut back, 4 bases at V and 7 bases at J, with 10 bases in the middle. The CDR3 totals 12 residues. The DNA for the CDR3 is TGTGCCAGCAGCTCTCCCTCAGGGACCCAGTACTTC. Protein sequence: CASSSPSGTQYF.

The gene calls are TRBV4-1 and TRBJ2-3; 8 bases agree with TRBD2. CDR1 is MGHRA, CDR2 YSYEKL, per germline. The CDR3 has 14 residues. V trimming: 4 bases; J trimming: 3 bases; junction bases outside the gene matches: 3. CDR3 DNA: TGCGCCAGCAGCCTACTAGCGGAGACAGATACGCAGTATTTT. Residues: CASSLLAETDTQYF.

The chain combines TRBV5-1 with TRBJ2-7, with 10 bases identical to TRBD1. CDR3 length equals 14 residues. The germline gives CDR1 SGHRS, CDR2 YFSETQ. Losses at the gene ends were 4 bases for V and 3 bases for J; bases not matched to a gene: 4. The CDR3, as DNA: TGCGCCAGCAGCCAGGGACAGGGGTTCTACGAGCAGTACTTC. Its translation: CASSQGQGFYEQYF.

This clone was counted once. V is TRBV18 and J is TRBJ2-7; D remains ambiguous. The germline V and J ends were trimmed by 1 base and 2 bases, with 6 bases remaining between them. This CDR3 spans 13 amino acids. The germline V gene encodes CDR1 KGHSH and CDR2 LQKENI. This CDR3 reads CASSPLLAYEQYF. The CDR3 DNA is TGTGCCAGCTCACCACTGTTAGCCTACGAGCAGTACTTC.

The V gene is TRBV11-2, the J gene TRBJ1-2; D gene uncertain. The CDR3 has 17 residues. Germline CDR1 reads SGHAT; CDR2 reads FQNNGV. V shed 1 base and J shed 0 bases, with 15 bases lying between them. The CDR3 reads CASSLVALTQANYGYTF. In nucleotides, the CDR3 is TGTGCCAGCAGCTTAGTCGCTTTGACACAAGCTAACTATGGCTACACCTTC.

The chain has TRBV11-2 and TRBJ2-1; maybe TRBD2 (6 bases). CDR1 SGHAT and CDR2 FQNNGV come from the germline V gene. The CDR3 is 15 residues long. Trimming took 4 bases from V and 3 from J, leaving 13 bases between them. CDR3 nucleotide sequence: TGTGCCAGCAGCTCCCGCGGGGACCGCTACAATGAGCAGTTCTTC. It translates to CASSSRGDRYNEQFF.

This chain connects TRBV6-6 to TRBJ1-1; the D is unclear. Germline V CDR1 and CDR2: MNHNY, SVGAGI (reference sequence). Trimming removed 3 bases at V and 1 base at J, with 6 bases between. This CDR3 comprises 13 residues. CDR3 nucleotides: TGTGCCAGCAGTTATCAGGCGAACACTGAAGCTTTCTTT. It translates to CASSYQANTEAFF.

The chain combines TRBV27 with TRBJ2-6, with D possibly matching TRBD2 (6 bases). The ends were cut back, 4 bases at V and 0 bases at J, with 19 bases in the middle. The germline V gene has CDR1 MNHEY and CDR2 SMNVEV (reference sequence). This CDR3 is built from 19 residues. CDR3 coding DNA: TGTGCCAGCAGTTCGGGACCGGGACTGAGGGTCTCTGGGGCCAACGTCCTGACTTTC. This encodes CASSSGPGLRVSGANVLTF.

V usage is TRBV5-1 and J usage is TRBJ1-1, with D unclear. CDR3 length: 13 amino acids. V was trimmed by 0 bases and J by 1 base, leaving 4 bases between them. Germline values: CDR1 SGHRS, CDR2 YFSETQ. CDR3 sequence: CASSLDRNTEAFF. The CDR3 coding sequence is TGCGCCAGCAGCTTGGACAGGAACACTGAAGCTTTCTTT.

The chain joins TRBV7-9 to TRBJ1-2; 7 bases map to TRBD1. J was trimmed by 4 bases and V by 5 bases; bases with no gene match: 7. In germline, CDR1 is SEHNR, CDR2 FQNEAQ (reference sequence). The CDR3 runs to 14 residues. The CDR3 region has the DNA TGTGCCAGCAGCCACGAAGGGGGCAGCTATGGCTACACCTTC. This sequence encodes CASSHEGGSYGYTF. The full variable domain, with the rest looked up from reference TRBV7-9 and TRBJ1-2, is DTGVSQNPRHKITKRGQNVTFRCDPISEHNRLYWYRQTLGQGPEFLTYFQNEAQLEKSRLLSDRFSAERPKGSFSTLEIQRTEQGDSAMYLCASSHEGGSYGYTFGSGTRLTVV.

The chain couples TRBV11-2 to TRBJ1-6; 7 bases are shared with TRBD1. V lost 1 base, J lost 6 bases, and 12 bases stayed unmatched. Germline V gives CDR1 SGHAT, CDR2 FQNNGV. The CDR3 runs to 18 residues. The DNA for the CDR3 is TGTGCCAGCAGCTTAGGGAGGCAGGGGGATGTTGCTAATTCACCCCTCCACTTT. Amino acid sequence: CASSLGRQGDVANSPLHF.